This TCR beta chain was retrieved from a study of immune evolution from preneoplasia to lung adenocarcinoma. Study outcomes and limitations: Compared with EGFR-mutant or double wild-type lesions, KRAS-mutant nodules were more clonal. Top clone share appeared to fall from AAH through AIS, MIA, adenocarcinoma.

Notes on this clone: What it binds is not known.

The CDR3 totals 15 residues. CDR1 is MNHNY and CDR2 is SVGAGI in the germline V gene (reference sequence). Trimming stripped 5 bases from V and 0 bases from J, with 11 bases between. Only in-frame clones appear in the TCRdb table, and some are missing; sequencing was by immunoSEQ multiplex PCR. The table lists some 15,000 clones, 75% to 90% of them singletons. The V call is TRBV6-6, the J call TRBJ2-4; D is possibly TRBD2 (6 bases). This sequence was found in a person aged 70 to 85 with invasive lung adenocarcinoma. Input material: FFPE invasive lung adenocarcinoma tissue. CDR3 in amino acids: CASSGKGLAKNIQYF. The CDR3 DNA reads as TGTGCCAGCAGTGGAAAGGGACTAGCCAAAAACATTCAGTACTTC.